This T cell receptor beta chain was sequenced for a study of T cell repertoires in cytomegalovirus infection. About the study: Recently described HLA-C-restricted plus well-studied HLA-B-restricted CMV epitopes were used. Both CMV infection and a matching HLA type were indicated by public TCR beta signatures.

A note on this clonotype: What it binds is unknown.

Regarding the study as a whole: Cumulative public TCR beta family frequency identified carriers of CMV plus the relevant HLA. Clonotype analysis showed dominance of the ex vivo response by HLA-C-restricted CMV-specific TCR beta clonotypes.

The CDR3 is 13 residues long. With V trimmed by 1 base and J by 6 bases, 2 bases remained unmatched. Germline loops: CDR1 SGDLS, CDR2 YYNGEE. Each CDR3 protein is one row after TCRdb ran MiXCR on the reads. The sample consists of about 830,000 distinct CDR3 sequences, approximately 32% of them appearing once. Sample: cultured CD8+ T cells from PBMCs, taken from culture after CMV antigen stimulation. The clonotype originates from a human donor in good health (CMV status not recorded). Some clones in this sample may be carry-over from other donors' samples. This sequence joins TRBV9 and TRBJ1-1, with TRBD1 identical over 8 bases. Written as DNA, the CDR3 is TGTGCCAGCAGCGTAATACAGGGGGCTGAAGCTTTCTTT. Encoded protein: CASSVIQGAEAFF.